These 22 T cell receptor beta chains were sequenced from one sample in a study of blood T cell repertoires in COVID-19. Libraries were prepared by immunoSEQ multiplex PCR; TCRdb keeps only in-frame clonotypes and omits some of them. The sample consists of about 400,000 clones, over 75% of them appearing once. Sequences were obtained from PBMCs or T cells enriched from blood (not recorded which). The receptors were sampled from a woman aged 40 to 55 with acute COVID-19.

The count of this clone is one. The chain is built from TRBV6-1 and TRBJ1-2; 9 bases are shared with TRBD1. The CDR3 extends over 15 amino acids. V trimming: 3 bases; J trimming: 3 bases; junction bases outside the gene matches: 5. Germline-derived CDR1 and CDR2 are MNHNS and SASEGT. The CDR3 DNA is TGTGCCAGCAGTGATACCCGACAGGGGGACTATGGCTACACCTTC. The encoded protein is CASSDTRQGDYGYTF.

This CDR3 reads CASSKGSGAGANEKLFF. The CDR3, as DNA: TGTGCCAGCAGCAAGGGTTCCGGGGCAGGGGCTAATGAAAAACTGTTTTTT. V is TRBV21-1 and J is TRBJ1-4; TRBD1, the D gene given by the table, was not confirmed from the DNA. TRBV21-1 constitutes a pseudogene. The CDR3 consists of 17 residues.

The chain has TRBV5-4 and TRBJ2-3; 8 positions match TRBD2. The CDR3 covers 14 residues. With V trimmed by 10 bases and J by 4 bases, 11 bases remained unmatched. CDR1 is SGHNT, CDR2 YYREEE, per germline (reference sequence). CDR3 in DNA: TGTGCCGCCCTAGACGGGGGGGGCCCAGATACGCAGTATTTT. As protein: CAALDGGGPDTQYF.

This chain joins TRBV2 and TRBJ1-2; D unclear. CDR1 is SNHLY and CDR2 is FYNNEI in the germline V gene. V was clipped by 6 bases and J by 14 bases, with 22 bases between them. This CDR3 is built from 13 residues. CDR3 in amino acids: CASSVVLLVGWTF. CDR3 coding DNA: TGTGCCAGCAGCGTAGTCCTCCTGGTCGGGTGGACCTTC.

V usage is TRBV5-1 and J usage is TRBJ2-6, with a weak D call TRBD2 (5 bases). The CDR3 extends over 16 amino acids. CDR1 and CDR2 (germline): SGHRS, YFSETQ. Between the trimmed V and J ends, which lost 5 bases and 0 bases, there was a span of 12 bases. The DNA of the CDR3 is TGCGCCAGCAGTATTTATGGGAGCTCTGGGGCCAACGTCCTGACTTTC. Translation: CASSIYGSSGANVLTF.

Only one count was recorded for this clone. This chain uses TRBV6-2 or TRBV6-3 with TRBJ2-7; 13 bases map to TRBD2. CDR1 and CDR2 from the germline V gene are MNHEY and SVGEGT. Losses at the gene ends were 6 bases for V and 6 bases for J; bases not matched to a gene: 11. The length of the CDR3 is 16 residues. Here the CDR3 DNA reads TGTGCCAGCAGCCCTATACTAGCGGGGGGGCTTGTCGAGCAGTACTTC. Its protein is CASSPILAGGLVEQYF.

Points on this clone: Other nucleotide sequences in the sample specify the same CDR3. This chain joins TRBV29-1 and TRBJ2-1; a weak D match, TRBD1 (6 bases). CDR1 SQVTM and CDR2 ANQGSEA come from the germline V gene. V was trimmed by 3 bases and J by 0 bases, leaving 9 bases between them. There are 14 residues in the CDR3. CDR3 region: CSVERGSSYNEQFF. The CDR3 nucleotides read TGCAGCGTTGAGAGGGGGAGCTCCTACAATGAGCAGTTCTTC.

The genes are TRBV27 and TRBJ1-4, with D perhaps matching TRBD1 (5 bases). V lost 5 bases to trimming and J lost 7 bases, with 17 bases between them. Germline values: CDR1 MNHEY, CDR2 SMNVEV (reference sequence). The CDR3 loop spans 15 amino acids. The CDR3 here is CASSPGRWGGEKLFF. DNA of the CDR3: TGTGCCAGCAGTCCTGGGAGGTGGGGCGGTGAAAAACTGTTTTTT.

This chain connects TRBV30 to TRBJ2-5; D might be TRBD2 (6 bases). This CDR3 spans 13 amino acids. Deletions cut 0 bases from V and 6 bases from J, with 11 bases between. Germline V CDR1 and CDR2: GTSNPN, SVGIG (reference sequence). The CDR3, as DNA: TGTGCCTGGAGTGTACCCCTAGCGCAGACCCAGTACTTC. Its translation: CAWSVPLAQTQYF.

V gene TRBV5-1 combines with J gene TRBJ2-1; D not certain. Germline V CDR1 and CDR2: SGHRS, YFSETQ. The CDR3 runs to 14 residues. Trimming cost V 3 bases and J 3 bases, with 10 bases left between them. The CDR3 nucleotides read TGCGCCAGCAGCTCGCGTCCGGGCTACAATGAGCAGTTCTTC. This codes for CASSSRPGYNEQFF.

This chain joins TRBV29-1 and TRBJ1-2, with D perhaps TRBD1 (5 bases). The CDR3 spans 11 residues. CDR1 is SQVTM and CDR2 is ANQGSEA in the germline V gene. Trimming removed 7 bases at V and 3 bases at J, with 9 bases between. This CDR3 is CSATGDYGYTF. DNA of the CDR3: TGCAGCGCCACAGGCGACTATGGCTACACCTTC.

The chain carries TRBV15 and TRBJ1-5, with no clear D. Germline V gives CDR1 LNHNV, CDR2 YYDKDF (reference sequence). The ends were cut back, 0 bases at V and 6 bases at J, with 3 bases in the middle. CDR3 length: 12 amino acids. Here the CDR3 DNA reads TGTGCCACCAGCAGAGATCTTCAGCCCCAGCATTTT. Translation gives CATSRDLQPQHF. The variable domain in full, with the rest retrieved from reference TRBV15 and TRBJ1-5, is DAMVIQNPRYQVTQFGKPVTLSCSQTLNHNVMYWYQQKSSQAPKLLFHYYDKDFNNEADTPDNFQSRRPNTSFCFLDIRSPGLGDTAMYLCATSRDLQPQHFGDGTRLSIL.

The rearrangement joins TRBV7-9 to TRBJ1-2; no reliable D call. The CDR3 is 14 amino acids. The V and J ends lost 3 bases and 4 bases respectively, with 12 bases between them. Germline values: CDR1 SEHNR, CDR2 FQNEAQ (reference sequence). The CDR3 region is CASSLGAEGYGYTF. The CDR3 coding sequence is TGTGCCAGCAGCTTGGGCGCGGAGGGCTATGGCTACACCTTC.

The chain recombines TRBV19 with TRBJ1-5; TRBD1 matches at 8 bases. The germline V gene encodes CDR1 LNHDA and CDR2 SQIVND (reference sequence). The V gene end was trimmed by 1 base and the J gene end by 1 base; junction bases not matched to a gene: 6. The CDR3 extends over 17 amino acids. The CDR3 here is CASSIAQGARSNQPQHF. In DNA form, the CDR3 reads TGTGCCAGTAGTATAGCCCAGGGGGCGAGGAGCAATCAGCCCCAGCATTTT.

The rearrangement joins TRBV12-3 or TRBV12-4 to TRBJ1-2; D possibly corresponds to TRBD1 (5 bases). This CDR3 region has 13 residues. V was pared by 2 bases and J by 6 bases, with 10 bases between. The CDR3 is CASSLQQDNGYTF. CDR3 coding DNA: TGTGCCAGCAGTTTACAACAGGATAATGGCTACACCTTC.

The CDR3 bases are TGTGCCAGCTCACCACCGTCAGGGAACACTGAAGCTTTCTTT. This codes for CASSPPSGNTEAFF. The chain carries TRBV18 and TRBJ1-1; D unresolved. This CDR3 region has 14 residues. Per the germline V gene, CDR1 is KGHSH and CDR2 is LQKENI. Trimming removed 0 bases at V and 1 base at J, with 6 bases between.

This clone is a singleton in its sample. The rearrangement links TRBV27 to TRBJ2-7, with D hard to call. Germline V lookup: CDR1 MNHEY, CDR2 SMNVEV (reference sequence). Trimming pared 2 bases from V and 1 base from J, leaving 12 bases between. This CDR3 comprises 15 residues. CDR3 nucleotides: TGTGCCAGCAGTTTAATCGGTGATCGGTCCTACGAGCAGTACTTC. Translation gives CASSLIGDRSYEQYF.

The J gene is TRBJ1-2, the V gene TRBV30, with 7 bases aligning to TRBD1. CDR3 length equals 14 residues. Germline loops: CDR1 GTSNPN, CDR2 SVGIG (reference sequence). After removal of 4 bases from V and 4 bases from J, the junction contained 9 bases not matched to a gene. CDR3 residues: CAWNPQGIIYGYTF. CDR3 nucleotide sequence: TGTGCCTGGAACCCACAGGGGATAATCTATGGCTACACCTTC.

CDR3 DNA: TGTGCCAGCAGCCAAACGACAGGGAACTATGGCTACACCTTC. This codes for CASSQTTGNYGYTF. V gene TRBV3-1 (or the pseudogene TRBV3-2) combines with J gene TRBJ1-2; 7 bases align to TRBD1. Germline loops: CDR1 LGHDT, CDR2 YNNKEL (reference sequence). The CDR3 length is 14 residues. V shed 2 bases, J shed 2 bases, and the junction held 2 bases outside the gene matches.

This sequence joins TRBV10-3 and TRBJ1-1; possible D gene TRBD1, 6 bases. CDR1 and CDR2 from the germline V gene are ENHRY and SYGVKD. The CDR3 totals 16 residues. V lost 6 bases and J 0 bases, leaving 17 bases between the germline ends. The CDR3 loop reads CAISLQGSRVNTEAFF. CDR3 coding DNA: TGTGCCATCAGCCTACAGGGCTCCCGCGTGAACACTGAAGCTTTCTTT.

V and J are TRBV3-1 (or the pseudogene TRBV3-2) and TRBJ2-5; a possible D gene is TRBD1 (6 bases). Trimming removed 1 base from V and 4 bases from J, with 13 bases in between. Germline V lookup: CDR1 LGHDT, CDR2 YNNKEL (reference sequence). The CDR3 loop spans 15 amino acids. CDR3 DNA sequence: TGTGCCAGCAGCCAAGTCAACAGGGAAGGAGAGACCCAGTACTTC. Amino acids: CASSQVNREGETQYF.

This clone appeared a single time. This rearrangement joins TRBV19 to TRBJ1-3; TRBD1 agrees at 8 bases. CDR1 and CDR2 from the germline V gene are LNHDA and SQIVND (reference sequence). V dropped 2 bases and J dropped 2; count of bases not matched to a gene: 8. The CDR3 loop spans 17 amino acids. The CDR3 protein is CASSIFMQGAAGNTIYF. CDR3 DNA: TGTGCCAGTAGTATATTTATGCAGGGGGCCGCTGGAAACACCATATATTTT.